A single sample gave rise to the 6 T cell receptor beta chains below, sequenced in a study of blood T cell repertoires in COVID-19. Clones were sequenced by immunoSEQ multiplex PCR, and TCRdb holds only the in-frame ones, with some missing. In the table there are 330,000 or so clones, about 90% of which are singletons. Sequencing input: PBMCs or T cells enriched from blood (not recorded which). The origin of the receptors is a woman between 25 and 40 years old who had recovered from COVID-19.

The V gene is TRBV27, the J gene TRBJ1-2; D might be TRBD1 (6 bases). The CDR3 consists of 14 residues. V lost 6 bases and J 4 bases, leaving 15 bases between the germline ends. CDR1 and CDR2 from the germline V gene are MNHEY and SMNVEV (reference sequence). This CDR3 is CASSSSGAPYGYTF. The CDR3 DNA reads as TGTGCCAGCAGCAGCTCAGGGGCGCCCTATGGCTACACCTTC.

The chain combines TRBV28 with TRBJ1-2; the D is unclear. Trimming stripped 4 bases from V and 0 bases from J, with 9 bases between. In germline, CDR1 is MDHEN, CDR2 SYDVKM. The CDR3 runs 14 residues. This CDR3 is CASSSRGTNYGYTF. CDR3 in DNA: TGTGCCAGCAGTTCTAGAGGTACTAACTATGGCTACACCTTC.

The chain is built from TRBV7-9 and TRBJ1-2; TRBD1 aligns across 7 bases. The trim removed 5 bases at V and 6 bases at J, leaving 9 bases unmatched. This CDR3 has 14 residues. CDR1 is SEHNR, CDR2 FQNEAQ, per germline (reference sequence). The CDR3 spells CASSLGGGEHGYTF. The CDR3 DNA is TGTGCCAGCAGCCTAGGGGGCGGAGAGCATGGCTACACCTTC.

The chain carries TRBV5-1 and TRBJ2-5; 8 bases align to TRBD2. The J segment lost 1 base and the V segment lost 3 bases, leaving 2 bases of the junction unmatched. This CDR3 spans 14 amino acids. Germline V gene lookup returns CDR1 SGHRS and CDR2 YFSETQ. Here the CDR3 DNA reads TGCGCCAGCAGCTCAGGGACTAGCCAAGAGACCCAGTACTTC. Amino acids: CASSSGTSQETQYF.

In its sample, this clone was seen once. The chain combines TRBV6-5 with TRBJ2-7; TRBD1 matches 10 bases. With V trimmed by 6 bases and J by 3 bases, 8 bases remained unmatched. Germline assignment: CDR1 MNHEY and CDR2 SVGAGI. The CDR3 runs to 15 residues. This CDR3 is CASRAGQGIFYEQYF. CDR3 DNA sequence: TGTGCCAGCAGAGCGGGACAGGGGATCTTCTACGAGCAGTACTTC.

This clone occurred once. The rearrangement uses TRBV5-1 and TRBJ1-2; TRBD1 might be the D (6 bases). This CDR3 region has 16 residues. V was shortened by 4 bases and J by 7 bases, with 23 bases between the two germline ends. Germline V lookup: CDR1 SGHRS, CDR2 YFSETQ. The CDR3 here is CASSTVTTGSLGGYTF. CDR3 in DNA: TGCGCCAGCAGCACCGTTACGACAGGCTCCCTGGGTGGCTACACCTTC.